Presented here are 29 T cell receptor beta chains from one specimen sequenced in a study of cytomegalovirus exposure and HLA in healthy donors. In the PCR, 60 Vbeta and 13 Jbeta primers were used. Produced via immunoSEQ multiplex PCR; TCRdb's table is partial and in-frame only. The sample contains about 99,000 clones, more than 75% of which appear only once. Sequenced: PBMCs. The receptors were sampled from a woman aged 18-29 years in good health and CMV-seropositive.

The J gene is TRBJ2-7, the V gene TRBV18, with D perhaps TRBD2 (6 bases). Trimming shortened V by 8 bases and J by 5 bases, and 13 bases separated the two germline ends. Germline CDR1 reads KGHSH; CDR2 reads LQKENI. The CDR3 totals 12 residues. The CDR3 DNA reads TGTGCCAGCCGCGCGGGGACTCACGAGCAGTACTTC. Translation: CASRAGTHEQYF.

The chain has TRBV2 and TRBJ2-7, with D maybe TRBD2 (5 bases). The germline gives CDR1 SNHLY, CDR2 FYNNEI. V was cut by 2 bases and J by 4 bases, with 12 bases left in between. This CDR3 is built from 14 residues. The CDR3, as DNA: TGTGCCAGCAGTGAATTAATAGCGTGGTACGAGCAGTACTTC. It codes for CASSELIAWYEQYF.

In this sample, this clone turned up once. This rearrangement joins TRBV7-2 to TRBJ2-7, with D perhaps TRBD1 (6 bases). The CDR3 length is 12 residues. Germline lookup yields CDR1 SGHTA and CDR2 FQGNSA. V was shortened by 5 bases and J by 6 bases, with 11 bases between the two germline ends. CDR3 sequence (DNA): TGTGCCAGCAGCCGCCGCAGGGGCGAGCAGTACTTC. Its translation is CASSRRRGEQYF. The full variable domain, with the rest looked up from reference TRBV7-2 and TRBJ2-7, is GAGVSQSPSNKVTEKGKDVELRCDPISGHTALYWYRQSLGQGLEFLIYFQGNSAPDKSGLPSDRFSAERTGGSVSTLTIQRTQQEDSAVYLCASSRRRGEQYFGPGTRLTVT.

The chain is built from TRBV6-5 and TRBJ2-3, with 7 nucleotides matching TRBD1. The germline gives CDR1 MNHEY, CDR2 SVGAGI. Trimming took 4 bases from V and 0 from J; bases not matched to a gene: 4. The CDR3 runs to 15 residues. The CDR3 DNA sequence: TGTGCCAGCAGTTTCAGGGGGATTAGCACAGATACGCAGTATTTT. This gives the protein CASSFRGISTDTQYF.

The chain has TRBV7-9 and TRBJ1-2, with TRBD1 matching over 8 bases. The V gene's germline CDR1 is SEHNR and CDR2 FQNEAQ (reference sequence). V was pared by 3 bases and J by 3 bases, with 3 bases of the junction left unmatched. CDR3 size: 14 residues. The CDR3 DNA follows: TGTGCCAGCAGCTTGGGACAGGCCTACTATGGCTACACCTTC. It translates to CASSLGQAYYGYTF.

This clone turned up a few times. CDR3 coding DNA: TGCGCCAGCAGCTTGGGTCTAGGGGTTTTATCTAAAGGCTACGAGCAGTACTTC. Translated, it gives CASSLGLGVLSKGYEQYF. The rearrangement uses TRBV5-1 and TRBJ2-7, with D possibly TRBD1 on 5 matching bases. Germline V gene data show CDR1 as SGHRS and CDR2 as YFSETQ. The CDR3 sequence is 18 residues long. Trimming removed 0 bases from V and 3 bases from J, with 22 bases in between.

The V gene is TRBV30, the J gene TRBJ1-5, with a possible D match to TRBD1 (5 bases). This CDR3 comprises 15 residues. V lost 0 bases, J lost 0 bases, and 9 bases lay in between. The germline CDR1 and CDR2 sequences are GTSNPN and SVGIG (reference sequence). The CDR3 region is CAWSVGTYSNQPQHF. As DNA, the CDR3 is TGTGCCTGGAGTGTAGGGACTTATAGCAATCAGCCCCAGCATTTT.

The chain carries TRBV4-1 and TRBJ1-5; 7 nucleotides agree with TRBD1. The V gene's germline CDR1 is MGHRA and CDR2 YSYEKL. The length of the CDR3 is 15 residues. J lost 6 bases, V lost 3 bases, and 8 bases had no gene match. The CDR3 sequence: CASSQAPTGVQPQHF. The CDR3 region has the DNA TGCGCCAGCAGCCAGGCACCAACAGGGGTTCAGCCCCAGCATTTT.

This clone was recorded a few times. The rearrangement uses TRBV6-1 and TRBJ1-1; D gene unclear. Trimming cost V 3 bases and J 9 bases, with 17 bases left between them. The CDR3 length is 14 residues. Germline V CDR1 and CDR2: MNHNS, SASEGT. The CDR3 DNA follows: TGTGCCAGCAGTGAGCCCACCCCCAGCGCCCAAGCTTTCTTT. It specifies CASSEPTPSAQAFF.

This clone was counted a single time. The genes are TRBV29-1 and TRBJ2-7; TRBD2 agrees at 7 bases. Germline V gene data show CDR1 as SQVTM and CDR2 as ANQGSEA. V dropped 4 bases and J dropped 4; count of bases not matched to a gene: 10. This CDR3 has 14 residues. The CDR3 reads CSVGGGRGSYEQYF. CDR3 nucleotides: TGCAGCGTTGGGGGCGGGAGAGGGAGTTACGAGCAGTACTTC.

The J gene is TRBJ1-3, the V gene TRBV5-1, with 7 bases aligning to TRBD1. Germline CDR1 and CDR2: SGHRS and YFSETQ. The length of the CDR3 is 17 residues. V lost 7 bases and J lost 1; bases outside the gene matches: 14. This chain's CDR3 is CASRAVDRVASGNTIYF. CDR3 coding DNA: TGCGCCAGCCGGGCGGTTGACAGGGTAGCTTCTGGAAACACCATATATTTT.

This clone was counted only a few times. The chain is built from TRBV14 and TRBJ2-5, with 12 nucleotides matching TRBD2. CDR1 and CDR2 (germline): SGHDN, FVKESK. CDR3 length: 14 residues. Unmatched junction bases numbered 0, after V lost 3 bases and J lost 4 bases. The CDR3 loop reads CASSQGLAGETQYF. The CDR3 nucleotides read TGTGCCAGCAGCCAGGGACTAGCGGGAGAGACCCAGTACTTC.

This chain joins TRBV18 and TRBJ2-5; the D gene is possibly TRBD1 (5 bases). The CDR3 is 15 residues long. Germline values: CDR1 KGHSH, CDR2 LQKENI. V was cut by 2 bases and J by 10 bases, with 20 bases left in between. CDR3 amino acids: CASSPDEVPQGVQYF. In nucleotides, the CDR3 is TGTGCCAGCTCACCAGATGAAGTACCTCAAGGGGTCCAGTACTTC. Based on the CDR3 plus reference TRBV18 and TRBJ2-5, the full variable domain is NAGVMQNPRHLVRRRGQEARLRCSPMKGHSHVYWYRQLPEEGLKFMVYLQKENIIDESGMPKERFSAEFPKEGPSILRIQQVVRGDSAAYFCASSPDEVPQGVQYFGPGTRLLVL.

The chain carries TRBV28 and TRBJ1-5; 7 nucleotides line up with TRBD1. Germline CDR1 is MDHEN and CDR2 is SYDVKM. J lost 1 base, V lost 6 bases, and 15 bases had no gene match. This CDR3 contains 18 residues. This CDR3 is CASSRDSVGQRSNQPQHF. The CDR3 bases are TGTGCCAGCAGCCGGGACAGTGTTGGCCAACGAAGCAATCAGCCCCAGCATTTT.

The chain uses TRBV7-9 and TRBJ1-1, with 9 positions matching TRBD1. Germline V gene sequence: CDR1 SEHNR, CDR2 FQNEAQ (reference sequence). The CDR3 spans 17 residues. Trimming cost V 2 bases and J 6 bases; bases outside gene matches: 13. The DNA of the CDR3 is TGTGCCAGCAGCTTAAGCCCTGAACAGGGGGCTGCGGCTGAAGCTTTCTTT. Its protein is CASSLSPEQGAAAEAFF.

The J gene is TRBJ1-1, the V gene TRBV10-3, with 8 positions matching TRBD1. V dropped 0 bases and J dropped 12; count of bases not matched to a gene: 6. Germline V lookup: CDR1 ENHRY, CDR2 SYGVKD. The length of the CDR3 is 13 residues. CDR3 nucleotides: TGTGCCATCAGTGAGTCTATGGACAGGGAACCTTTCTTT. This translates into CAISESMDREPFF.

The table lists this clone with a count of one. Additional DNA sequences in this sample encode the identical CDR3. The chain couples TRBV15 to TRBJ2-7, with D possibly TRBD2 on 5 matching bases. Germline loops: CDR1 LNHNV, CDR2 YYDKDF (reference sequence). The CDR3 is 15 amino acids. With 1 base removed from V and 7 bases from J, the gap between germline ends came to 17 bases. The CDR3 DNA sequence: TGTGCCACCAGCAGAGTGTCCAGCGGAAGAGGGGAGCAGTACTTC. This translates into CATSRVSSGRGEQYF.

The CDR3 DNA sequence: TGTGCCAGTACCCTGCGGGACAGGGGGCCCCGCACAGATACGCAGTATTTT. Its translation: CASTLRDRGPRTDTQYF. The chain recombines TRBV19 with TRBJ2-3, with 12 bases matching TRBD1. Per the germline V gene, CDR1 is LNHDA and CDR2 is SQIVND (reference sequence). This CDR3 region has 17 residues. The V gene end was trimmed by 7 bases and the J gene end by 1 base; junction bases not matched to a gene: 9.

This clone was picked up a small number of times. The genes are TRBV5-1 and TRBJ2-3, with 10 bases lining up with TRBD2. There are 15 residues in the CDR3. J was trimmed by 5 bases and V by 4 bases; bases with no gene match: 7. Germline CDR1 and CDR2: SGHRS and YFSETQ. The CDR3 DNA sequence: TGCGCCAGCAGCCCCCCGGCTAGCGGGGGAGATACGCAGTATTTT. Its translation is CASSPPASGGDTQYF.

This clone was observed a few times. V usage is TRBV9 and J usage is TRBJ2-5; D ambiguous. Trimming shortened V by 2 bases and J by 0 bases, and 11 bases separated the two germline ends. The CDR3 totals 15 residues. Germline values: CDR1 SGDLS, CDR2 YYNGEE. CDR3 DNA sequence: TGTGCCAGCAGCGTGAGCTTCGAGTACCAAGAGACCCAGTACTTC. Its protein product is CASSVSFEYQETQYF.

This clone was counted a single time. The chain combines TRBV5-1 with TRBJ2-6, with D perhaps TRBD2 (6 bases). The V gene's germline CDR1 is SGHRS and CDR2 YFSETQ. Trimming took 4 bases from V and 2 from J, leaving 13 bases between them. This CDR3 region has 16 residues. The CDR3 region is CASSPAGNPGANVLTF. The CDR3 DNA follows: TGCGCCAGCAGCCCGGCGGGAAATCCTGGGGCCAACGTCCTGACTTTC.

This chain connects TRBV9 to TRBJ1-6; a weak D match, TRBD1 (5 bases). There are 14 residues in the CDR3. The V gene's germline CDR1 is SGDLS and CDR2 YYNGEE. V lost 3 bases and J 4 bases, leaving 8 bases between the germline ends. In nucleotides, the CDR3 is TGTGCCAGCAGCGCCGGGGGTTATAATTCACCCCTCCACTTT. Its translation: CASSAGGYNSPLHF.

The CDR3 reads CASSFQGYGANVLTF. The CDR3 nucleotides read TGTGCCAGCAGCTTTCAGGGCTACGGGGCCAACGTCCTGACTTTC. The V and J genes are TRBV7-3 and TRBJ2-6, with a tentative D call TRBD1 (5 bases). V shed 3 bases and J shed 4 bases, with 10 bases lying between them. The CDR3 contains 15 residues. The V gene's germline CDR1 is SGHTA and CDR2 FQGTGA.

The rearrangement joins TRBV25-1 to TRBJ2-7; TRBD1 matches 7 bases. In germline, CDR1 is MGHDK, CDR2 SYGVNS. The CDR3 totals 15 residues. V lost 2 bases and J lost 4; bases outside the gene matches: 8. The chain's CDR3 is CASSELSTGVYEQYF. The CDR3 bases are TGTGCCAGCAGTGAACTGAGTACAGGGGTATACGAGCAGTACTTC.

V is TRBV5-6 and J is TRBJ2-3; a possible D gene is TRBD2 (6 bases). The CDR3 contains 14 residues. Trimming pared 3 bases from V and 1 base from J, leaving 9 bases between. Germline lookup yields CDR1 SGHDT and CDR2 YYEEEE. CDR3 in amino acids: CASSWGEGTDTQYF. CDR3 nucleotide sequence: TGTGCCAGCAGCTGGGGGGAGGGCACAGATACGCAGTATTTT. The whole variable domain, filled in from reference TRBV5-6 and TRBJ2-3, reads DAGVTQSPTHLIKTRGQQVTLRCSPKSGHDTVSWYQQALGQGPQFIFQYYEEEERQRGNFPDRFSGHQFPNYSSELNVNALLLGDSALYLCASSWGEGTDTQYFGPGTRLTVL.

This sequence joins TRBV28 and TRBJ2-1; 12 nucleotides align to TRBD1. Germline loops: CDR1 MDHEN, CDR2 SYDVKM. Trimming took 5 bases from V and 0 from J; bases not matched to a gene: 2. The CDR3 is made up of 16 amino acids. The CDR3 DNA follows: TGTGCCAGCAGTGGGGGACAGGGGGCCTCCTACAATGAGCAGTTCTTC. Protein: CASSGGQGASYNEQFF.

The chain couples TRBV2 to TRBJ2-7; D is uncertain. Germline values: CDR1 SNHLY, CDR2 FYNNEI. This CDR3 spans 11 amino acids. Trimming stripped 6 bases from V and 5 bases from J, with 8 bases between. CDR3 in amino acids: CASSVGHEQYF. In nucleotides, the CDR3 is TGTGCCAGCAGCGTGGGCCACGAGCAGTACTTC.

The sample holds a few counts of this clone. As DNA, the CDR3 is TGTGCCAGCAGCCCTAGTCGGGGGTCGGCTTTCTTT. Encoded protein: CASSPSRGSAFF. This sequence joins TRBV7-2 and TRBJ1-1; maybe TRBD1 (5 bases). Germline V gene data show CDR1 as SGHTA and CDR2 as FQGNSA. The CDR3 loop spans 12 amino acids. V was cut by 5 bases and J by 11 bases, with 15 bases left in between.

The CDR3 bases are TGTGCCAGCTACCGGTGGGGCGAAACCGGGGAGCTGTTTTTT. It is translated as CASYRWGETGELFF. The chain combines TRBV5-6 with TRBJ2-2, with a tentative D call TRBD1 (5 bases). The V end was cut by 7 bases, the J end by 5 bases, with 15 bases between. Looked up from germline, CDR1 is SGHDT and CDR2 is YYEEEE. This CDR3 is built from 14 residues.